This T cell receptor beta chain was observed in a study of shared clonotypes between healthy human individuals. Per the germline V gene, CDR1 is MNHEY and CDR2 is SMNVEV (reference sequence). V dropped 5 bases and J dropped 2; count of bases not matched to a gene: 8. This CDR3 has 16 residues. Some 30,000 T cell genomes, or approximately 0.2 ug DNA, went into the sorted-subset replicate PCRs. Data came from immunoSEQ multiplex PCR; TCRdb stores just in-frame clones and leaves some out. The sample yields some 2.3 million clones, just over 90% seen once. The TCR comes from a man aged 18 to 35 in good health. Some clones in this sample may be carry-over from other donors' samples. The source material was naive CD4+ T cells from PBMCs. The subset is: CD45RA+ positively selected. The V and J genes are TRBV27 and TRBJ2-3, with 9 nucleotides matching TRBD2. This CDR3 reads CASSPAGGRLTDTQYF. CDR3 bases: TGTGCCAGCAGTCCCGCGGGGGGGCGGCTCACAGATACGCAGTATTTT.